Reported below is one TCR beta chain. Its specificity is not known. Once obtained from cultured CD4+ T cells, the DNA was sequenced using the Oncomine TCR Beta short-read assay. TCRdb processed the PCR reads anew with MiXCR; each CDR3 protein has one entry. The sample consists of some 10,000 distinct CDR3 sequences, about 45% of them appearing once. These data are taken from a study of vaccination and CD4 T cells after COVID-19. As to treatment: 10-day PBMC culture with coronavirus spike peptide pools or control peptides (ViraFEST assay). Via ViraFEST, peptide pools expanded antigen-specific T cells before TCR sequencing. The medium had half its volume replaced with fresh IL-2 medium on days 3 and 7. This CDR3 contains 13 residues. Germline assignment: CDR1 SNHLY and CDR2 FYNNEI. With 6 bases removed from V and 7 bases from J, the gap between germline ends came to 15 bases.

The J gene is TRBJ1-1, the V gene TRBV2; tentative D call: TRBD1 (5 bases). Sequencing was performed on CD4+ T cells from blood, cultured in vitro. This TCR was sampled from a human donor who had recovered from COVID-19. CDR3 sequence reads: CASRQAPTGEAFF. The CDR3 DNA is TGTGCCAGCAGACAGGCGCCCACGGGTGAAGCTTTCTTT.